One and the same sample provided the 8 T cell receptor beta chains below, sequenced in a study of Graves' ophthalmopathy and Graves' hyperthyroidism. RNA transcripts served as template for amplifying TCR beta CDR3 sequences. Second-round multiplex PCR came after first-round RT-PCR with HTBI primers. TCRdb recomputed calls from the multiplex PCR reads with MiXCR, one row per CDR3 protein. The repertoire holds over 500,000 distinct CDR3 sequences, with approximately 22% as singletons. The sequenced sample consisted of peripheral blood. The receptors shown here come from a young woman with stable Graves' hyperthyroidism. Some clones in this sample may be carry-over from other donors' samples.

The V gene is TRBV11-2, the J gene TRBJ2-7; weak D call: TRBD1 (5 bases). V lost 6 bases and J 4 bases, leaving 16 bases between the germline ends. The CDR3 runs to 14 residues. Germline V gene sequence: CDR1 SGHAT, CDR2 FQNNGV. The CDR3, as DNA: TGTGCCAGCAGTCAGGGAAGACACGATTACGAGCAGTACTTC. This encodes CASSQGRHDYEQYF. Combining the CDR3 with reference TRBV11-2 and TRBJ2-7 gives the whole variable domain EAGVAQSPRYKIIEKRQSVAFWCNPISGHATLYWYQQILGQGPKLLIQFQNNGVVDDSQLPKDRFSAERLKGVDSTLKIQPAKLEDSAVYLCASSQGRHDYEQYFGPGTRLTVT.

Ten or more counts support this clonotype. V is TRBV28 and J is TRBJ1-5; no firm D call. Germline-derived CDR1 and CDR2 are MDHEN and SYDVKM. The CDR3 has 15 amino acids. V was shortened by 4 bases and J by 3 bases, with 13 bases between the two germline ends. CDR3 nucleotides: TGTGCCAGCAGTTCTCCAAGAGGAAACAATCAGCCCCAGCATTTT. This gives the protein CASSSPRGNNQPQHF. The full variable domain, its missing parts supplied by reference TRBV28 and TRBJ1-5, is DVKVTQSSRYLVKRTGEKVFLECVQDMDHENMFWYRQDPGLGLRLIYFSYDVKMKEKGDIPEGYSVSREKKERFSLILESASTNQTSMYLCASSSPRGNNQPQHFGDGTRLSIL.

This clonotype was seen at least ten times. The CDR3: CASSLTPYLNTGELFF. The DNA for the CDR3 is TGTGCCAGCAGCCTTACCCCCTACTTGAACACCGGGGAGCTGTTTTTT. The rearrangement uses TRBV11-2 and TRBJ2-2, with D hard to call. The germline V gene encodes CDR1 SGHAT and CDR2 FQNNGV. The CDR3 totals 16 residues. V was pared by 5 bases and J by 1 base, with 14 bases between.

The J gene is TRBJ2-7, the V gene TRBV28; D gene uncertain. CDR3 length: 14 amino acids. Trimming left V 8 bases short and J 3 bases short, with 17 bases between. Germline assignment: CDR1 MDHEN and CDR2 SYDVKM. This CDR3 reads CASSIRNWNYEQYF. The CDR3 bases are TGTGCCAGCTCGATCAGGAATTGGAACTACGAGCAGTACTTC.

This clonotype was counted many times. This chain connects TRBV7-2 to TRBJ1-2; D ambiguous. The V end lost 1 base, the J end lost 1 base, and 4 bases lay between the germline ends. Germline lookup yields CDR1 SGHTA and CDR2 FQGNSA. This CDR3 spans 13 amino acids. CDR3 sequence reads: CASSLDFNYGYTF. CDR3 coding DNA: TGTGCCAGCAGCTTAGACTTTAACTATGGCTACACCTTC.

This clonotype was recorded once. This CDR3 is CASSNGASGNIYEQYF. In nucleotides, the CDR3 is TGTGCCAGCAGTAACGGGGCTAGCGGGAATATCTACGAGCAGTACTTC. The gene calls are TRBV6-5 and TRBJ2-7, with 9 positions matching TRBD2. Unmatched junction bases numbered 11, after V lost 5 bases and J lost 3 bases. This CDR3 spans 16 amino acids. In germline, CDR1 is MNHEY, CDR2 SVGAGI.

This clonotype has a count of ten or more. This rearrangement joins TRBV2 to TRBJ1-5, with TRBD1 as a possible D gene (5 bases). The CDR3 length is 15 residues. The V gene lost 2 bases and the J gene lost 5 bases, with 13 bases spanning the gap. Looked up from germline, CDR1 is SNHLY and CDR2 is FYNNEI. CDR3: CASSERYVGDQPQHF. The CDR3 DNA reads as TGTGCCAGCAGTGAAAGGTACGTGGGGGATCAGCCCCAGCATTTT. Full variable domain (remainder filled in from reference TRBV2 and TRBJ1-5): EPEVTQTPSHQVTQMGQEVILRCVPISNHLYFYWYRQILGQKVEFLVSFYNNEISEKSEIFDDQFSVERPDGSNFTLKIRSTKLEDSAMYFCASSERYVGDQPQHFGDGTRLSIL.

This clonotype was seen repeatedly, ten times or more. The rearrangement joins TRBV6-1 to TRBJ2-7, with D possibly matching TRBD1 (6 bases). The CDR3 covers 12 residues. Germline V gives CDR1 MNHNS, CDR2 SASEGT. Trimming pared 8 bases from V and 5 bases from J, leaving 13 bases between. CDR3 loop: CASSQGKDEQYF. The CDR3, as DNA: TGTGCCAGCTCCCAGGGGAAGGACGAGCAGTACTTC.